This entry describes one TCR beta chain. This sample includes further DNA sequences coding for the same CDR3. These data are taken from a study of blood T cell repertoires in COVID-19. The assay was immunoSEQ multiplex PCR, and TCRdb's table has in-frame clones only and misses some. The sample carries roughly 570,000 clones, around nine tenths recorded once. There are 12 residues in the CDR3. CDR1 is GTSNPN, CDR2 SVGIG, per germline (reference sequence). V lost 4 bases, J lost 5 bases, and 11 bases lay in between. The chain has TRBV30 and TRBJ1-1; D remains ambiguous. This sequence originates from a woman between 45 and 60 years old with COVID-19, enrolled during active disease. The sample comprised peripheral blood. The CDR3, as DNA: TGTGCCTGGACCTCGGGAGGAACTGAAGCTTTCTTT. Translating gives CAWTSGGTEAFF.